The source of this T cell receptor beta chain is a study of blood T cell repertoires in COVID-19. Study context: T cells, B-cell-depleted T cells, or PBMCs provided the cDNA or gDNA that served as material.

Authors' methods: How many nucleated cells were present was estimated from reference gene primer amplification. Assay used: immunoSEQ multiplex PCR; TCRdb lists only in-frame clones, some missing. The DNA gave D and trimming, while V, J and clone size come from that table. This sample has 450,000 or so clones; about 90% occur once, and the top ten carry more than 0.7%. The CDR3 is 16 amino acids. The ends were cut back, 3 bases at V and 1 base at J, with 14 bases in the middle. Germline CDR1 is SGHNT and CDR2 is YENEEA. Specimen: peripheral blood. This rearrangement joins TRBV11-3 to TRBJ2-3, with D perhaps matching TRBD2 (5 bases). The TCR was taken from a man between 18 and 29 years old with COVID-19, enrolled during active disease. The chain's CDR3 is CASSLGGLVGTDTQYF. The CDR3 DNA sequence: TGTGCCAGCAGCTTGGGCGGGCTAGTGGGCACAGATACGCAGTATTTT. Supplemented by reference TRBV11-3 and TRBJ2-3, the full variable domain reads EAGVVQSPRYKIIEKKQPVAFWCNPISGHNTLYWYLQNLGQGPELLIRYENEEAVDDSQLPKDRFSAERLKGVDSTLKIQPAELGDSAVYLCASSLGGLVGTDTQYFGPGTRLTVL.